The 9 T cell receptor beta chains reported below all come from one sample, sequenced in a study of blood T cell repertoires in COVID-19. Generated by immunoSEQ multiplex PCR, the TCRdb table keeps only in-frame clones and is missing some. This repertoire shows about 260,000 clones, about 89% found once; its top ten account for roughly 8.5%. The specimen was peripheral blood. These receptors originate from a man aged 40-49 years with active or convalescent COVID-19.

The chain employs TRBV29-1 and TRBJ2-1; D ambiguous. Germline CDR1 SQVTM, CDR2 ANQGSEA. The CDR3 is 13 amino acids. V shed 1 base and J shed 6 bases, with 10 bases lying between them. CDR3 coding DNA: TGCAGCGTTGAAGGAGATTTGGTCAATGAGCAGTTCTTC. It encodes CSVEGDLVNEQFF.

A remark on this clone: The junction departs from the called germline gene at one end, perhaps through a read error. Here the CDR3 reads CASSAPGGTRYYEQFF. CDR3 bases: TGCGCCAGCAGTGCCCCGGGAGGGACCCGCTACTATGAGCAGTTCTTC. The chain recombines TRBV10-2 with TRBJ2-1, with TRBD2 identical over 8 bases. This CDR3 region has 16 residues. The germline V gene has CDR1 WSHSY and CDR2 SAAADI.

V is TRBV5-1 and J is TRBJ1-1; D gene ambiguous. This CDR3 has 14 amino acids. The V gene lost 2 bases and the J gene lost 2 bases, with 10 bases spanning the gap. Germline CDR1 reads SGHRS; CDR2 reads YFSETQ. The DNA of the CDR3 is TGCGCCAGCAGCTTTGCGTCGGGAAACACTGAAGCTTTCTTT. It specifies CASSFASGNTEAFF.

Written as DNA, the CDR3 is TGTGCCACCAGTGATCAGGTAGCGGGAGATACCGGGGAGCTGTTTTTT. Encoded protein: CATSDQVAGDTGELFF. The chain recombines TRBV24-1 with TRBJ2-2, with 9 bases aligning to TRBD2. This CDR3 is built from 16 residues. Germline lookup yields CDR1 KGHDR and CDR2 SFDVKD. V was pared by 3 bases and J by 5 bases, with 6 bases of the junction left unmatched.

CDR3 sequence: CASSLRRGGPDTQYF. DNA for the CDR3: TGTGCCAGCAGCTTGAGGCGGGGGGGCCCAGATACGCAGTATTTT. The V call is TRBV7-9, the J call TRBJ2-3; 9 bases align to TRBD2. The ends lost 3 bases at V and 4 bases at J; junction bases unmatched: 5. In germline, CDR1 is SEHNR, CDR2 FQNEAQ (reference sequence). The CDR3 is made up of 15 amino acids.

This CDR3 reads CALGAAGGPGDTQYF. The CDR3 bases are TGTGCCCTAGGGGCAGCGGGGGGCCCCGGGGATACGCAGTATTTT. The chain recombines TRBV7-2 with TRBJ2-3, with 9 bases lining up with TRBD2. Germline V gives CDR1 SGHTA, CDR2 FQGNSA. Unmatched junction bases numbered 15, after V lost 11 bases and J lost 6 bases. The CDR3 runs to 15 residues.

The chain recombines TRBV12-1 with TRBJ2-7; no check of the table's D call, TRBD1, against the DNA was made. TRBV12-1 is termed a pseudogene. The CDR3 covers 16 residues. The CDR3 sequence: CASSLPSGQGDHEQYF. The CDR3, as DNA: TGTGCCAGCAGCCTGCCCTCGGGACAGGGCGACCACGAGCAGTACTTC.

For the CDR3, the DNA is TGTGCCAGCAGCCACGTACGGTCAAATTCACCCCTCCACTTT. This sequence encodes CASSHVRSNSPLHF. This chain joins TRBV3-1 (or the pseudogene TRBV3-2) and TRBJ1-6; D gene uncertain. The CDR3 is 14 residues long. Germline loops: CDR1 LGHDT, CDR2 YNNKEL (reference sequence). Between the trimmed V and J ends, which lost 3 bases and 7 bases, there was a span of 10 bases.

This clone occurred once. The chain joins TRBV12-5 to TRBJ2-1; TRBD2 matches 11 bases. Germline CDR1 reads LGHNT; CDR2 reads FRNRAP. This CDR3 has 16 amino acids. V shed 5 bases and J 4 bases; nucleotides not matched to a gene: 7. The CDR3 region has the DNA TGTGCTAGTGGTCCCCCGGGACTAGCGGAATACAATGAGCAGTTCTTC. The encoded protein is CASGPPGLAEYNEQFF.